Listed below are T cell receptor beta chains from one sample, sequenced in a study of blood T cell repertoires in COVID-19. This table comes from immunoSEQ multiplex PCR, and its TCRdb copy is limited to in-frame clones, with some not included. The sample lists about 15,000 clones, 75% to 90% occurring once. Sequencing used peripheral blood. All receptors come from a human donor in a cohort sampled during active COVID-19. CDR3s include the opening cysteine and the closing phenylalanine or tryptophan. D genes are given only for firm matches. Not every row has a clone size; where given, it reads once, few, many or a size class.

J gene: TRBJ2-3; clone size: few; V gene: TRBV30; D gene: TRBD1; CDR3 DNA: TGTGCCTGGAGGTATGGACAGGGGCGAACAGATACGCAGTATTTT; CDR3 protein: CAWRYGQGRTDTQYF
J gene: TRBJ2-1; clone size: .; V gene: TRBV5-1; D gene: TRBD2; CDR3 DNA: TGCGCCAGCAGCTTGGACAGCGGGGGGGCCTATGAGCAGTTCTTC; CDR3 protein: CASSLDSGGAYEQFF
J gene: TRBJ2-5; clone size: .; V gene: TRBV7-8; D gene: TRBD1; CDR3 DNA: TGTGCCAGCAGCCTAGACAGGGGTCGGGAGACCCAGTACTTC; CDR3 protein: CASSLDRGRETQYF
J gene: TRBJ2-1; clone size: .; V gene: TRBV7-2; D gene: TRBD2; CDR3 DNA: TGTGCCAGCAGCTTAGTCGCAGCGGGAGGAATCTACAATGAGCAGTTCTTC; CDR3 protein: CASSLVAAGGIYNEQFF
J gene: TRBJ2-3; clone size: .; V gene: TRBV10-3; D gene: TRBD2; CDR3 DNA: TGTGCCTCCCGGCTAGCGGGGGCGGCGACAGATACGCAGTATTTT; CDR3 protein: CASRLAGAATDTQYF
J gene: TRBJ2-2; clone size: .; V gene: TRBV24-1; D gene: .; CDR3 DNA: TGTGCCACCAGTCACCTCCGGGTCCCAAGCCTTCCGAACACCGGGGAGCTGTTTTTT; CDR3 protein: CATSHLRVPSLPNTGELFF
J gene: TRBJ2-1; clone size: .; V gene: TRBV3-1/TRBV3-2; D gene: TRBD2; CDR3 DNA: TGTGCCAGCAGCCATAGGGGGGGACTAGCGGGGTACAATGAGCAGTTCTTC; CDR3 protein: CASSHRGGLAGYNEQFF
J gene: TRBJ2-7; clone size: few; V gene: TRBV29-1; D gene: TRBD1; CDR3 DNA: TGCAGCGTTTTCACCGGGACAGGGCCCTACGAGCAGTACTTC; CDR3 protein: CSVFTGTGPYEQYF
J gene: TRBJ2-2; clone size: .; V gene: TRBV14; D gene: .; CDR3 DNA: TGTGCCAGCAGCCAAGTGGCCCGGAACACCGGGGAGCTGTTTTTT; CDR3 protein: CASSQVARNTGELFF
J gene: TRBJ1-1; clone size: .; V gene: TRBV5-1; D gene: .; CDR3 DNA: TGCGCCAGCAGCTTAACAATGCAGTCGATGAACACTGAAGCTTTCTTT; CDR3 protein: CASSLTMQSMNTEAFF
J gene: TRBJ2-3; clone size: .; V gene: TRBV28; D gene: TRBD1; CDR3 DNA: TGTGCCAGCAGTTTTGGGACAGGGGGAATTAGCACAGATACGCAGTATTTT; CDR3 protein: CASSFGTGGISTDTQYF
J gene: TRBJ1-3; clone size: once; V gene: TRBV7-3; D gene: .; CDR3 DNA: TGTGCCAGCAGCTCAACGTCGGGCTCTGGAAACACCATATATTTT; CDR3 protein: CASSSTSGSGNTIYF
J gene: TRBJ1-6; clone size: .; V gene: TRBV6-6; D gene: TRBD1; CDR3 DNA: TGTGCCAGCACCCCGGACAGGGTGTTATATTCACCCCTCCACTTT; CDR3 protein: CASTPDRVLYSPLHF
J gene: TRBJ2-1; clone size: .; V gene: TRBV11-2; D gene: TRBD1; CDR3 DNA: TGTGCCAGCAGCCGAAGGGACAGGAACAATGAGCAGTTCTTC; CDR3 protein: CASSRRDRNNEQFF
J gene: TRBJ2-3; clone size: .; V gene: TRBV10-1; D gene: .; CDR3 DNA: TGCGCCAGCAGTGAGTCGCAGGCTCAAGGCCTATTCACAGATACGCAGTATTTT; CDR3 protein: CASSESQAQGLFTDTQYF
J gene: TRBJ2-3; clone size: .; V gene: TRBV11-2; D gene: TRBD2; CDR3 DNA: TGTGCCAGCAGCTTACTAGCGGGGAGCACAGATACGCAGTATTTT; CDR3 protein: CASSLLAGSTDTQYF
J gene: TRBJ1-1; clone size: .; V gene: TRBV23-1; D gene: .; CDR3 DNA: TGCGCCAGCAGTCAATCGCCCGGAGGCAGGGGCGGAGAAGCTTTCTTT; CDR3 protein: CASSQSPGGRGGEAFF
J gene: TRBJ1-5; clone size: .; V gene: TRBV6-2/TRBV6-3; D gene: TRBD1; CDR3 DNA: TGTGCCAGCAGTTACGCTTACAGGGGAGACAATCAGCCCCAGCATTTT; CDR3 protein: CASSYAYRGDNQPQHF
J gene: TRBJ1-4; clone size: .; V gene: TRBV7-2; D gene: .; CDR3 DNA: TGTGCCAGCAGCGCCGGAACAGGCTCTGAAAAACTGTTTTTT; CDR3 protein: CASSAGTGSEKLFF
J gene: TRBJ1-2; clone size: once; V gene: TRBV6-5; D gene: TRBD1; CDR3 DNA: TGTGCCAGCAGTTCCCGGGACAGAAGAAACTATGGCTACACCTTC; CDR3 protein: CASSSRDRRNYGYTF
J gene: TRBJ1-6; clone size: .; V gene: TRBV10-3; D gene: .; CDR3 DNA: TGTGCCATCAGTGAGTCGATGTACAGGGAGGGATCACCCCTCCACTTT; CDR3 protein: CAISESMYREGSPLHF
J gene: TRBJ2-7; clone size: .; V gene: TRBV9; D gene: TRBD2; CDR3 DNA: TGTGCCAGCAGCGTAGAGGGGATAGCGGGTCTCTACGAGCAGTACTTC; CDR3 protein: CASSVEGIAGLYEQYF
J gene: TRBJ1-3; clone size: .; V gene: TRBV12-3/TRBV12-4; D gene: .; CDR3 DNA: TGTGCCAGCAGCATCCAGGGGCCAAACACCATATATTTT; CDR3 protein: CASSIQGPNTIYF
J gene: TRBJ1-1; clone size: .; V gene: TRBV10-3; D gene: .; CDR3 DNA: TGTGCCATCAGTGATCAGGGGAACACTGAAGCTTTCTTT; CDR3 protein: CAISDQGNTEAFF
J gene: TRBJ2-1; clone size: .; V gene: TRBV6-5; D gene: .; CDR3 DNA: TGTGCCAGCAATCGGGGGAGTGAGCAGTTCTTC; CDR3 protein: CASNRGSEQFF
J gene: TRBJ1-2; clone size: once; V gene: TRBV27; D gene: .; CDR3 DNA: TGTGCCAGCAGTACGGGGGGAGACTATGGCTACACCTTC; CDR3 protein: CASSTGGDYGYTF
J gene: TRBJ1-4; clone size: .; V gene: TRBV30; D gene: .; CDR3 DNA: TGTGCCTGGGAAGAGGGGGGGACTGGCCTTGAAAAACTGTTTTTT; CDR3 protein: CAWEEGGTGLEKLFF
J gene: TRBJ2-3; clone size: .; V gene: TRBV6-5; D gene: TRBD2; CDR3 DNA: TGTGCCAGCAGGAGACTAGCCTCTAGCACAGATACGCAGTATTTT; CDR3 protein: CASRRLASSTDTQYF
J gene: TRBJ2-1; clone size: .; V gene: TRBV19; D gene: .; CDR3 DNA: TGTGCCAGTAGTATAGGTCTAACGGGGAGCTCCTACAATGAGCAGTTCTTC; CDR3 protein: CASSIGLTGSSYNEQFF
J gene: TRBJ2-1; clone size: .; V gene: TRBV2; D gene: TRBD1; CDR3 DNA: TGTGCCAGCAGTGATTTTGGGACAGGGGGTTTCAATGAGCAGTTCTTC; CDR3 protein: CASSDFGTGGFNEQFF
J gene: TRBJ2-7; clone size: .; V gene: TRBV30; D gene: .; CDR3 DNA: TGTGCCTGGAGTTGGCGGGACGGCGGCGAGCAGTACTTC; CDR3 protein: CAWSWRDGGEQYF
J gene: TRBJ2-5; clone size: .; V gene: TRBV5-8; D gene: .; CDR3 DNA: TGTGCCAGCAGTCAGAATCGGGGAGGAGAGACCCAGTACTTC; CDR3 protein: CASSQNRGGETQYF
J gene: TRBJ2-5; clone size: .; V gene: TRBV2; D gene: TRBD1; CDR3 DNA: TGTGCCAGCAGGCCCTCGGACAGGGTAATGGAGACCCAGTACTTC; CDR3 protein: CASRPSDRVMETQYF
J gene: TRBJ2-3; clone size: .; V gene: TRBV21-1; D gene: .; CDR3 DNA: TGTGCCAGCAGCAAGGTGGGCAGCACAGATACGCAGTATTTT; CDR3 protein: CASSKVGSTDTQYF
J gene: TRBJ2-1; clone size: .; V gene: TRBV10-1; D gene: TRBD2; CDR3 DNA: TGCGCCAGCAGTGAGTCCCGACTAGCGGCCGGCGGGAATGAGCAGTTCTTC; CDR3 protein: CASSESRLAAGGNEQFF
J gene: TRBJ2-1; clone size: .; V gene: TRBV27; D gene: TRBD2; CDR3 DNA: TGTGCCAGCAGTTGGAGACTAGCGGGGGGACACAATGAGCAGTTCTTC; CDR3 protein: CASSWRLAGGHNEQFF
J gene: TRBJ2-1; clone size: .; V gene: TRBV6-5; D gene: .; CDR3 DNA: TGTGCCAGCAGTTACGGGGCCCCTTGGGATGAGCAGTTCTTC; CDR3 protein: CASSYGAPWDEQFF
J gene: TRBJ2-7; clone size: once; V gene: TRBV5-1; D gene: .; CDR3 DNA: TGCGCCAGCAGAAGGTCAGCGGCAGACTCCTACGAGCAGTACTTC; CDR3 protein: CASRRSAADSYEQYF
J gene: TRBJ2-2; clone size: .; V gene: TRBV5-5; D gene: TRBD2; CDR3 DNA: TGTGCCAGTGGACTAGCTTGGTCCGGGGAGCTGTTTTTT; CDR3 protein: CASGLAWSGELFF
J gene: TRBJ2-1; clone size: .; V gene: TRBV24-1; D gene: .; CDR3 DNA: TGTGCCACCAGTGATAGGGGAAAGCAAGAGCAGTTCTTC; CDR3 protein: CATSDRGKQEQFF
J gene: TRBJ2-5; clone size: .; V gene: TRBV5-4; D gene: TRBD2; CDR3 DNA: TGTGCCAGCAGCGCCCCCGGGAGGGCGGAGACCCAGTACTTC; CDR3 protein: CASSAPGRAETQYF
J gene: TRBJ1-2; clone size: .; V gene: TRBV3-1/TRBV3-2; D gene: .; CDR3 DNA: TGTGCCAGCAGCCAAGATCCGGCGGCAGGCTACACCTTC; CDR3 protein: CASSQDPAAGYTF
J gene: TRBJ2-1; clone size: .; V gene: TRBV28; D gene: TRBD2; CDR3 DNA: TGTGCCAGCAGTCGACTAGCGCCCCCTGAGCAGTTCTTC; CDR3 protein: CASSRLAPPEQFF
J gene: TRBJ2-7; clone size: .; V gene: TRBV7-2; D gene: .; CDR3 DNA: TGTGCCAGCAACCTCCCGGGACTCTTTCCGGAGCAGTACTTC; CDR3 protein: CASNLPGLFPEQYF
J gene: TRBJ2-5; clone size: once; V gene: TRBV5-1; D gene: TRBD1; CDR3 DNA: TGCGCCAGCAGCTTGGGACAGGGCCAAGAGACCCAGTACTTC; CDR3 protein: CASSLGQGQETQYF
J gene: TRBJ1-3; clone size: .; V gene: TRBV28; D gene: .; CDR3 DNA: TGTGCCAGCAGTTTACTCCGACTAGGACTCTCTGGAAACACCATATATTTT; CDR3 protein: CASSLLRLGLSGNTIYF
J gene: TRBJ2-3; clone size: once; V gene: TRBV6-1; D gene: TRBD2; CDR3 DNA: TGTGCCAGCAGTGAACTAGCGGTTGTCACAGATACGCAGTATTTT; CDR3 protein: CASSELAVVTDTQYF
J gene: TRBJ1-5; clone size: .; V gene: TRBV4-3; D gene: .; CDR3 DNA: TGCGCCAGCAGCCAAGGTTTAACAGACCATCAGCCCCAGCATTTT; CDR3 protein: CASSQGLTDHQPQHF
J gene: TRBJ1-2; clone size: .; V gene: TRBV14; D gene: .; CDR3 DNA: TGTGCCAGCAGCCAAGTCCAGTCCCATGGCTACACCTTC; CDR3 protein: CASSQVQSHGYTF
J gene: TRBJ1-4; clone size: once; V gene: TRBV28; D gene: .; CDR3 DNA: TGTGCCAGCAGTTTAGCCCGGGGGTTGAAGGGACTGTTTTTT; CDR3 protein: CASSLARGLKGLFF
J gene: TRBJ1-5; clone size: .; V gene: TRBV2; D gene: .; CDR3 DNA: TGTGCCAGCAGTGAAAGCAGGGCCAATCAGCCCCAGCATTTT; CDR3 protein: CASSESRANQPQHF
J gene: TRBJ1-4; clone size: .; V gene: TRBV11-1; D gene: TRBD1; CDR3 DNA: TGTGCCAGCAGCATACCAGGGACAGGACTCCATGAAAAACTGTTTTTT; CDR3 protein: CASSIPGTGLHEKLFF